The present T cell receptor (beta chain) was sequenced within a study of CD8 T cells in Susac syndrome. After extraction with the RNeasy kit, about 0.5 to 1 ug of the RNA was reverse transcribed using random hexamers. TCRdb used MiXCR to reprocess the immunoSEQ multiplex PCR reads, holding one entry per CDR3 protein. The data contain roughly 220,000 distinct CDR3 sequences, 94% of them singletons. CDR3 size: 14 residues. Germline CDR1 reads SGDLS; CDR2 reads YYNGEE. The J segment lost 7 bases and the V segment lost 3 bases, leaving 7 bases of the junction unmatched. The rearrangement uses TRBV9 and TRBJ2-5; TRBD2 matches 9 bases. The material sequenced was CD4+ T cells from PBMCs. This TCR derives from a human donor with Susac syndrome. The CDR3 protein is CASSEAGGRGTQYF. Here the CDR3 DNA reads TGTGCCAGCAGCGAGGCGGGGGGGCGGGGGACCCAGTACTTC.